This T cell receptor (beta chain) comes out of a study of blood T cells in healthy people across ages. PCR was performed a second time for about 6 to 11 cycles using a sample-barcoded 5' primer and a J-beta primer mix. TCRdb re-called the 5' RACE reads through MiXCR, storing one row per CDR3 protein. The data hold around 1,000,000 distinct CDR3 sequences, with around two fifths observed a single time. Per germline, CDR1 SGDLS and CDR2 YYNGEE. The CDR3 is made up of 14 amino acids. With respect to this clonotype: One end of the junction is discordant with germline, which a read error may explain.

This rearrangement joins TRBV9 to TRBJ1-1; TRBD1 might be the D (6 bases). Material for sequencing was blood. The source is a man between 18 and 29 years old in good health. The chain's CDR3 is CTSSQTGMNTEAFF. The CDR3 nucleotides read TGTACCAGCAGCCAAACAGGGATGAACACTGAAGCTTTCTTT.